This T cell receptor (beta chain) was retrieved from a study of tissue T cells after allogeneic stem cell transplantation. Details on this clone: What it binds is unknown. The gene names here belong to mouse. Read coverage stops 1 residue before the CDR3 terminus; the germline J gene supplies the remainder.

This table comes from immunoSEQ multiplex PCR, and its TCRdb copy is limited to in-frame clones, with some not included. The sample records about 21,000 clones, roughly three quarters being singletons. V shed 1 base and J 3 bases; nucleotides not matched to a gene: 4. This CDR3 has 16 amino acids. Germline CDR1 SNHLY, CDR2 FYNGKV (reference sequence). Whole-study results and caveats: In patients and mice, blood and spleen missed much of tissue repertoire. Anatomically similar tissues had similar TCR repertoires within each patient.

This clonotype originated in a female BALB/c mouse in good health. Strain haplotype (MHC): H2-d. V is TRBV3 and J is TRBJ2-5; 10 positions match TRBD2. The sample was blood. CDR3 DNA (partial): TGTGCCAGCAGCTTAGGCGGGACTGGGGAACAAGACACCCAGTAC. As protein: CASSLGGTGEQDTQY. The complete CDR3 sequence is CASSLGGTGEQDTQYF.